A single T cell receptor beta chain is shown here with its context. Profiling relied on immunoSEQ multiplex PCR, and the TCRdb table lists in-frame clones only, not all of them. This table holds around 200,000 clones, around 85% found once. This record belongs to a study of blood T cell repertoires in COVID-19. Per the germline V gene, CDR1 is SGHRS and CDR2 is YFSETQ. Trimming at V came to 0 bases and at J to 7 bases, leaving 16 bases not matched to a gene. The CDR3 has 18 residues. This clonotype originated in a man in his forties with acute or convalescent COVID-19. This chain joins TRBV5-1 and TRBJ2-7, with TRBD1 matching 10 bases. Source material: peripheral blood. The CDR3: CASSLASIGTGVLEEQYF. The DNA for the CDR3 is TGCGCCAGCAGCTTGGCCTCTATTGGGACAGGGGTCTTGGAGGAGCAGTACTTC.